The clone carrying this T cell receptor (beta chain) was found a few times. Its cognate antigen is unknown. The source of the sample is a study of shared clonotypes between healthy human individuals. Study context: Every donor yielded three CD4 naive, three CD4 memory, two CD8 naive and one CD8 memory plate.

The naive CD8 subset, CD45RO-negative cells positively selected for CCR7, excluded terminally differentiated effector memory CD45RA+ cells. Across several immunoSEQ plates, the genomic DNA of each subset was split evenly. Profiled with immunoSEQ multiplex PCR; TCRdb holds only in-frame clones, not every one. The repertoire has some 2 million clones, about 95% of them found once; the top ten carry roughly 1%. Study results and limitations: Large depth notwithstanding, sorted-subset sequencing proved incomplete by rarefaction.

Germline V gene lookup returns CDR1 MNHNS and CDR2 SASEGT. The ends lost 4 bases at V and 5 bases at J; junction bases unmatched: 10. CDR3 length equals 16 residues. The TCR sequence derives from a man younger than 35 in good health. The sequenced material came from naive CD8+ T cells sorted from blood. This sequence joins TRBV6-1 and TRBJ2-5, with TRBD2 identical over 10 bases. The CDR3 bases are TGTGCCAGCAGTGCTCAACCTAGCGGGAGCGGCGAGACCCAGTACTTC. Translating it yields CASSAQPSGSGETQYF.